The 17 T cell receptor beta chains presented below share a single source sample, sequenced in a study of blood T cell repertoires in COVID-19. Profiled with immunoSEQ multiplex PCR; TCRdb holds only in-frame clones, not every one. The data show about 260,000 clones, approximately 87% seen once. Sequenced input: peripheral blood. Source of these receptors: a woman aged 40 to 50 who had recovered from COVID-19.

This chain uses TRBV19 with TRBJ2-2; the match to TRBD1 covers 7 bases. After removal of 10 bases from V and 1 base from J, the junction contained 6 bases not matched to a gene. CDR3 size: 14 residues. Germline V gene sequence: CDR1 LNHDA, CDR2 SQIVND (reference sequence). The CDR3 is CAIGTAGNTGELFF. The CDR3 DNA reads as TGTGCCATCGGGACAGCCGGGAACACCGGGGAGCTGTTTTTT.

This rearrangement joins TRBV11-3 to TRBJ2-7; D unclear. Trimming stripped 5 bases from V and 1 base from J, with 12 bases between. The CDR3 covers 14 residues. CDR1 is SGHNT, CDR2 YENEEA, per germline. CDR3 sequence (DNA): TGTGCCAGCAGCGACTCGCTAGATTCCTACGAGCAGTACTTC. Protein sequence: CASSDSLDSYEQYF.

V usage is TRBV9 and J usage is TRBJ2-3, with 15 bases matching TRBD2. Trimming at V came to 4 bases and at J to 3 bases, leaving 9 bases not matched to a gene. The CDR3 length is 18 residues. Germline V gene lookup returns CDR1 SGDLS and CDR2 YYNGEE. The CDR3 DNA reads as TGTGCCAGCAGCCCCGGACTAGCGGGGGGGTGGGCGACAGATACGCAGTATTTT. Protein: CASSPGLAGGWATDTQYF.

This sequence joins TRBV2 and TRBJ2-3; unclear D gene. Germline V gene data show CDR1 as SNHLY and CDR2 as FYNNEI. The CDR3 spans 13 residues. Trimming took 7 bases from V and 1 from J, leaving 9 bases between them. The CDR3 DNA is TGTGCCAGCACCAGAGGAGGCACAGATACGCAGTATTTT. Its protein product is CASTRGGTDTQYF.

The CDR3 protein is CASSPRGEEQYF. The CDR3 DNA is TGTGCCAGCAGCCCCCGGGGGGAAGAGCAGTACTTC. The chain is built from TRBV7-9 and TRBJ2-7, with 7 bases matching TRBD2. The V and J ends lost 5 bases and 7 bases, in that order; junction bases with no gene match: 5. Germline values: CDR1 SEHNR, CDR2 FQNEAQ (reference sequence). This CDR3 has 12 amino acids.

V is TRBV19 and J is TRBJ1-2, with D maybe TRBD1 (6 bases). This CDR3 spans 15 amino acids. Germline values: CDR1 LNHDA, CDR2 SQIVND (reference sequence). Trimming removed 6 bases from V and 4 bases from J, with 18 bases in between. The CDR3 sequence: CASRSVGLGGYGYTF. The DNA for the CDR3 is TGTGCCAGTAGAAGTGTCGGACTAGGGGGCTATGGCTACACCTTC.

This rearrangement joins TRBV30 to TRBJ1-5; 8 positions agree with TRBD1. J gave up 10 bases and V 2 bases, and 19 bases lay outside the gene matches. The CDR3 has 17 residues. From germline, CDR1 is GTSNPN and CDR2 SVGIG (reference sequence). The DNA for the CDR3 is TGTGCCTGGAGTCCTCTACTCCGGACAGGGCAAAATCGTCCCCAGCATTTT. This codes for CAWSPLLRTGQNRPQHF.

This clone was picked up a small number of times. The V and J genes are TRBV10-1 and TRBJ2-7; D is perhaps TRBD2 (5 bases). Deletions cut 3 bases from V and 6 bases from J, with 12 bases between. The CDR3 is 13 residues long. CDR1 WNHNN and CDR2 SYGVQD come from the germline V gene (reference sequence). This CDR3 is CASSEIEGSEQYF. DNA of the CDR3: TGCGCCAGCAGTGAAATAGAGGGTAGCGAGCAGTACTTC.

The chain uses TRBV10-2 and TRBJ1-6, with D perhaps TRBD1 (6 bases). Trimming removed 8 bases from V and 7 bases from J, with 12 bases in between. Germline V CDR1 and CDR2: WSHSY, SAAADI. This CDR3 comprises 13 residues. CDR3 sequence: CASGRGVNSPLHF. In DNA form, the CDR3 reads TGCGCCAGCGGCAGGGGAGTAAATTCACCCCTCCACTTT.

The chain links TRBV5-1 to TRBJ2-2; 8 bases are a match to TRBD2. The CDR3 has 14 residues. CDR1 and CDR2 (germline): SGHRS, YFSETQ. After removal of 7 bases from V and 5 bases from J, the junction contained 7 bases not matched to a gene. CDR3 nucleotide sequence: TGCGCCAGCCGGGCGGGGGGTCGAACCGGGGAGCTGTTTTTT. This gives the protein CASRAGGRTGELFF.

The chain links TRBV4-3 to TRBJ1-4, with 7 bases lining up with TRBD1. V lost 1 base to trimming and J lost 12 bases; unmatched junction nucleotides: 11. The CDR3 length is 15 residues. Germline assignment: CDR1 LGHNA and CDR2 YSLEER. The CDR3 region has the DNA TGCGCCAGCAGCCAAGGGTTTCTGGGACAGCCGCAACTGTTTTTT. Translated: CASSQGFLGQPQLFF.

The chain has TRBV6-5 and TRBJ2-5; tentative D call: TRBD2 (6 bases). Trimming removed 2 bases at V and 7 bases at J, with 14 bases between. The germline CDR1 and CDR2 sequences are MNHEY and SVGAGI. The CDR3 runs to 14 residues. The DNA for the CDR3 is TGTGCCAGCAGTTACGGTCTAGCGTTAGGGACCCAGTACTTC. The encoded protein is CASSYGLALGTQYF.

The rearrangement uses TRBV11-3 and TRBJ1-3, with D perhaps TRBD1 (5 bases). CDR3 length: 15 amino acids. CDR1 and CDR2 from the germline V gene are SGHNT and YENEEA. V shed 2 bases and J shed 2 bases, with 10 bases lying between them. The CDR3 sequence is CASSLRGDAGNTIYF. CDR3 DNA sequence: TGTGCCAGCAGCTTACGGGGGGACGCTGGAAACACCATATATTTT.

This chain uses TRBV18 with TRBJ2-7; the match to TRBD1 covers 7 bases. The CDR3 is 14 residues long. Germline V gene lookup returns CDR1 KGHSH and CDR2 LQKENI. V shed 6 bases, J shed 6 bases, and the junction held 11 bases outside the gene matches. CDR3 loop: CASSPTGPSGEQYF. The CDR3 nucleotides read TGTGCCAGCTCTCCGACAGGGCCTTCGGGCGAGCAGTACTTC.

The chain couples TRBV12-2 to TRBJ1-2; no DNA check was done on the table's D call, TRBD1. TRBV12-2 is recorded as a pseudogene. The CDR3 length is 14 residues. The CDR3 spells CASRDTGTYGGYTF. CDR3 bases: TGTGCAAGTCGCGACACAGGAACCTACGGGGGCTACACCTTC.

The chain recombines TRBV24-1 with TRBJ2-1; 8 nucleotides match TRBD2. The germline CDR1 and CDR2 sequences are KGHDR and SFDVKD. The CDR3 is 13 amino acids. The V gene end was trimmed by 7 bases and the J gene end by 4 bases; junction bases not matched to a gene: 2. This CDR3 is CATSGGVYNEQFF. The CDR3 DNA sequence: TGTGCCACCAGCGGGGGGGTATACAATGAGCAGTTCTTC.

The rearrangement joins TRBV2 to TRBJ1-6, with D possibly TRBD1 on 6 matching bases. CDR3 length: 11 amino acids. Germline values: CDR1 SNHLY, CDR2 FYNNEI. Trimming stripped 9 bases from V and 10 bases from J, with 10 bases between. DNA for the CDR3: TGTGCCAGTACAGGGCGGTCACCCCTCCACTTT. Its protein product is CASTGRSPLHF.